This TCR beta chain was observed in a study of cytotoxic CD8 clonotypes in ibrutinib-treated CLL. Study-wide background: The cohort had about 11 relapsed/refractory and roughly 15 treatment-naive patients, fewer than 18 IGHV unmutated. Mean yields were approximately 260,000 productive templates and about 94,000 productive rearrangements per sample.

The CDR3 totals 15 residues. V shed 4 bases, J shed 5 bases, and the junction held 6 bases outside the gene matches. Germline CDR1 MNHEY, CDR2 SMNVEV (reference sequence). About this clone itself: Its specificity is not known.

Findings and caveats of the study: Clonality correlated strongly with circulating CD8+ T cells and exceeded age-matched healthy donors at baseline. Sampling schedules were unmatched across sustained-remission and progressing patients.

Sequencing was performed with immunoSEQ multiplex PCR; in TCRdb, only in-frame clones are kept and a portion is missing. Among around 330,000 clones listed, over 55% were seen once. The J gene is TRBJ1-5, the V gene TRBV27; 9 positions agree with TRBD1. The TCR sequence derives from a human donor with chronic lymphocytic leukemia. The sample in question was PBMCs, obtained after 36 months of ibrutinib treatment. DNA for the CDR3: TGTGCCAGCAGTTCACACAGGGGGCGCGATCAGCCCCAGCATTTT. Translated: CASSSHRGRDQPQHF.